This T cell receptor (beta chain) comes out of a study of blood T cell repertoires in COVID-19. Turning to the study itself: Donors in the United States, Italy and Spain gave samples during acute or convalescent COVID-19. Sample material is recorded as cDNA or gDNA derived from T cells, B-cell-depleted T cells, or PBMCs.

CDR1 and CDR2 from the germline V gene are SNHLY and FYNNEI. V was trimmed by 6 bases and J by 3 bases, leaving 20 bases between them. This CDR3 contains 16 residues. Study processing details: Amplification with reference gene primers provided the estimates of nucleated cell counts. Method: immunoSEQ multiplex PCR; TCRdb's copy keeps in-frame clones and lacks some. From that table come the V and J calls and clone size; the DNA was used to work out D and trimming. The sample lists about 80,000 clones, approximately 90% seen once, with 6% to 7.5% in the top ten. The sequenced material came from peripheral blood. The V and J genes are TRBV2 and TRBJ1-1; D is uncertain. The clonotype comes from an elderly woman with acute or convalescent COVID-19. The CDR3 protein is CASSATLDGRDTEAFF. The CDR3 bases are TGTGCCAGCAGCGCAACCTTGGACGGGAGGGACACTGAAGCTTTCTTT.